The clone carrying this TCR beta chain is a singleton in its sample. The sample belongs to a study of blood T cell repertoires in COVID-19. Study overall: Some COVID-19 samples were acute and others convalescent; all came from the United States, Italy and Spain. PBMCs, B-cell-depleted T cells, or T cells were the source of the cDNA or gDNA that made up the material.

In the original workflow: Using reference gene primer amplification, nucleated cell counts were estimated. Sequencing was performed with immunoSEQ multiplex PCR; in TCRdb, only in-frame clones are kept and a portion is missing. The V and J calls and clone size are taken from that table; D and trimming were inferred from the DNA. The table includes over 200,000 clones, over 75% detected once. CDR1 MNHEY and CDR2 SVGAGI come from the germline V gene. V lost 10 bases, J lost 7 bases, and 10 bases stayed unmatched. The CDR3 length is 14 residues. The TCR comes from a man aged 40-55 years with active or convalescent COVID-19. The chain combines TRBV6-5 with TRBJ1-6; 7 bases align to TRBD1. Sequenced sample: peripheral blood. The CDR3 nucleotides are TGTGCCACCCGGACAGGCGGAGGGAATTCACCCCTCCACTTT. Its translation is CATRTGGGNSPLHF.